Shown below are 16 T cell receptor beta chains from a single sample sequenced in a study of cytomegalovirus exposure and HLA in healthy donors. PCR amplification relied on 60 Vbeta primers (plus 13 Jbeta primers). Generated by immunoSEQ multiplex PCR, the TCRdb table keeps only in-frame clones and is missing some. This sample carries 150,000 to 200,000 clones, 84% of them seen once, and the ten largest clones take around 4.8%. The sample taken for sequencing was PBMCs. The receptors derive from a girl aged 5-17 years in good health and CMV-seropositive.

The genes are TRBV11-2 and TRBJ1-6; D is possibly TRBD1 (5 bases). The length of the CDR3 is 15 residues. Germline V gene lookup returns CDR1 SGHAT and CDR2 FQNNGV. V was clipped by 1 base and J by 7 bases, with 11 bases between them. The CDR3 DNA is TGTGCCAGCAGCTTAGGGGCAGGGAGGAATTCACCCCTCCACTTT. Its translation: CASSLGAGRNSPLHF.

The V and J genes are TRBV9 and TRBJ2-1; possibly TRBD1 for D (6 bases). The CDR3 runs to 16 residues. Per germline, CDR1 SGDLS and CDR2 YYNGEE. Trimming stripped 2 bases from V and 2 bases from J, with 14 bases between. CDR3 in amino acids: CASSVLGTSTYNEQFF. The CDR3 region has the DNA TGTGCCAGCAGCGTCCTCGGGACATCTACCTACAATGAGCAGTTCTTC.

V is TRBV5-1 and J is TRBJ1-3, with 7 bases that match TRBD1. V lost 3 bases, J lost 8 bases, and 14 bases stayed unmatched. Germline CDR1 SGHRS, CDR2 YFSETQ. The length of the CDR3 is 16 residues. This CDR3 is CASSSQGRVRGDTIYF. In DNA form, the CDR3 reads TGCGCCAGCAGCTCACAGGGGCGAGTACGTGGGGACACCATATATTTT.

V usage is TRBV5-1 and J usage is TRBJ2-7, with 9 bases identical to TRBD1. The CDR3 sequence is 16 residues long. Germline lookup yields CDR1 SGHRS and CDR2 YFSETQ. V trimming: 5 bases; J trimming: 2 bases; junction bases outside the gene matches: 11. This chain's CDR3 is CASSPRGGQGTYEQYF. Written as DNA, the CDR3 is TGCGCCAGCAGTCCAAGGGGGGGACAGGGCACCTACGAGCAGTACTTC.

The CDR3 DNA sequence: TGTGCCAGCAGAGGACAGGGGCGGCCTAATAATTCACCCCTCCACTTT. The encoded protein is CASRGQGRPNNSPLHF. J is TRBJ1-6 and V is TRBV2; 9 bases agree with TRBD1. CDR1 is SNHLY and CDR2 is FYNNEI in the germline V gene. The CDR3 extends over 16 amino acids. J lost 5 bases, V lost 6 bases, and 8 bases had no gene match.

This clone was seen just once. The rearrangement joins TRBV5-1 to TRBJ2-5; no reliable D call. Germline CDR1 reads SGHRS; CDR2 reads YFSETQ. Trimming shortened V by 2 bases and J by 6 bases, and 5 bases separated the two germline ends. There are 11 residues in the CDR3. The CDR3 loop is CASSFSQTQYF. The CDR3 DNA follows: TGCGCCAGCAGCTTCTCTCAGACCCAGTACTTC.

The V call is TRBV4-1, the J call TRBJ2-3; 8 bases agree with TRBD2. Germline CDR1 reads MGHRA; CDR2 reads YSYEKL. The CDR3 runs 19 residues. Losses at the gene ends were 1 base for V and 0 bases for J; bases not matched to a gene: 12. CDR3 protein: CASSQVRTSGRTSTDTQYF. As DNA, the CDR3 is TGCGCCAGCAGCCAAGTCAGAACTAGCGGTCGAACTAGCACAGATACGCAGTATTTT.

The chain employs TRBV5-1 and TRBJ2-5, with 7 bases identical to TRBD1. The V gene's germline CDR1 is SGHRS and CDR2 YFSETQ. J gave up 7 bases and V 2 bases, and 5 bases lay outside the gene matches. This CDR3 comprises 13 residues. CDR3 DNA sequence: TGCGCCAGCAGCTTCACACAGGGGTGGACCCAGTACTTC. It codes for CASSFTQGWTQYF.

The chain is built from TRBV6-5 and TRBJ1-3; D not certain. Per the germline V gene, CDR1 is MNHEY and CDR2 is SVGAGI. The CDR3 consists of 15 residues. The V gene lost 0 bases and the J gene lost 2 bases, with 8 bases spanning the gap. The CDR3 loop reads CASSYSPTTGNTIYF. CDR3 DNA sequence: TGTGCCAGCAGTTACTCCCCCACTACTGGAAACACCATATATTTT.

This rearrangement joins TRBV6-5 to TRBJ2-3, with 11 bases identical to TRBD2. Germline-derived CDR1 and CDR2 are MNHEY and SVGAGI. This CDR3 comprises 16 residues. V shed 0 bases, J shed 4 bases, and the junction held 3 bases outside the gene matches. The CDR3 here is CASSYSTSGGPDTQYF. As DNA, the CDR3 is TGTGCCAGCAGTTACTCCACTAGCGGGGGACCAGATACGCAGTATTTT.

The CDR3 nucleotides read TGTGCCAGCAGCTATCCTCTAGCGGGGGGGCAAGATACGCAGTATTTT. Amino acids: CASSYPLAGGQDTQYF. J is TRBJ2-3 and V is TRBV5-6, with 12 bases that match TRBD2. Germline CDR1 reads SGHDT; CDR2 reads YYEEEE. This CDR3 contains 16 residues. The junction had 7 bases not matched to a gene; V was cut back by 3 bases and J by 5 bases.

This chain connects TRBV27 to TRBJ1-1; the D is unclear. Looked up from germline, CDR1 is MNHEY and CDR2 is SMNVEV (reference sequence). The CDR3 loop spans 13 amino acids. The V gene lost 3 bases and the J gene lost 4 bases, with 9 bases spanning the gap. The CDR3, as DNA: TGTGCCAGCAGTTTGTCAGCGCGCACTGAAGCTTTCTTT. This sequence encodes CASSLSARTEAFF.

This clone showed up just once. V and J are TRBV10-3 and TRBJ1-2, with D possibly TRBD1 on 5 matching bases. Trimming shortened V by 5 bases and J by 4 bases, and 11 bases separated the two germline ends. CDR3 length equals 13 residues. Germline values: CDR1 ENHRY, CDR2 SYGVKD. The CDR3 sequence: CAISSGQLYGYTF. DNA for the CDR3: TGTGCCATCAGTTCAGGGCAGCTCTATGGCTACACCTTC.

This chain uses TRBV5-1 with TRBJ1-6; D is uncertain. CDR1 is SGHRS and CDR2 is YFSETQ in the germline V gene. V gave up 5 bases and J gave up 0 bases, with 9 bases separating them. The CDR3 has 15 amino acids. The CDR3 region is CASRAGSSYNSPLHF. CDR3 DNA sequence: TGCGCCAGCAGAGCTGGGAGCTCCTATAATTCACCCCTCCACTTT.

The chain combines TRBV7-9 with TRBJ1-1; 9 bases are a match to TRBD1. The CDR3 is 12 residues long. Losses at the gene ends were 5 bases for V and 8 bases for J; bases not matched to a gene: 3. Germline CDR1 is SEHNR and CDR2 is FQNEAQ (reference sequence). The DNA for the CDR3 is TGTGCCAGCAGCGTCGGGACAGGGGAAGCTTTCTTT. Translating gives CASSVGTGEAFF.

The J gene is TRBJ1-1, the V gene TRBV4-1; no firm D call. Germline V lookup: CDR1 MGHRA, CDR2 YSYEKL. The CDR3 length is 16 residues. V dropped 1 base and J dropped 5 bases, with 17 bases sitting between them. CDR3 region: CASSQVMGSPGTEAFF. The CDR3 nucleotides are TGCGCCAGCAGCCAAGTAATGGGCAGTCCTGGGACTGAAGCTTTCTTT.